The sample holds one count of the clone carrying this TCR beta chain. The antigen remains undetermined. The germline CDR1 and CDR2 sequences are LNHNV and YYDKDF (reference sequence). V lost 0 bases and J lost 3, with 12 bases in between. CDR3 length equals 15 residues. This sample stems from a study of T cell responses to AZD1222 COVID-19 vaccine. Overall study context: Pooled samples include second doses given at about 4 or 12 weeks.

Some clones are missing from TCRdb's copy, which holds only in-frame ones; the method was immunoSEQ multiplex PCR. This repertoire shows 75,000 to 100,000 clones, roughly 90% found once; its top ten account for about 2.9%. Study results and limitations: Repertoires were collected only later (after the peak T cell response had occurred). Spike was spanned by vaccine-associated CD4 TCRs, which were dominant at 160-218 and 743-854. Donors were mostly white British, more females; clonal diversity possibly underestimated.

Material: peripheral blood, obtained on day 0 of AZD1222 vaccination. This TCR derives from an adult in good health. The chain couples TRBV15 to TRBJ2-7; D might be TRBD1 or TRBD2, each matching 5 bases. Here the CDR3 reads CATSRDRGRIYEQYF. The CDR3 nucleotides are TGTGCCACCAGCAGAGATAGGGGACGGATCTACGAGCAGTACTTC.